This TCR beta chain was captured in a study of cytomegalovirus exposure and HLA in healthy donors. Primers included in the PCR were 60 Vbeta and 13 Jbeta primers. Generated by immunoSEQ multiplex PCR, the TCRdb table keeps only in-frame clones and is missing some. This table has about 90,000 clones, around 85% appearing once. Sequenced material: PBMCs. The receptor comes from a man aged 18 to 35 in good health and CMV-seronegative.

The CDR3 spells CASSQVLGQGVVSEQYF. The CDR3 DNA follows: TGTGCCAGCAGCCAAGTTCTGGGACAGGGGGTTGTCAGCGAGCAGTACTTC. The chain is built from TRBV4-2 and TRBJ2-7, with TRBD1 matching 11 bases. The V segment lost 1 base and the J segment 6 bases; nucleotides outside the gene matches: 11. CDR1 LGHNA and CDR2 YNFKEQ come from the germline V gene. This CDR3 has 17 amino acids.